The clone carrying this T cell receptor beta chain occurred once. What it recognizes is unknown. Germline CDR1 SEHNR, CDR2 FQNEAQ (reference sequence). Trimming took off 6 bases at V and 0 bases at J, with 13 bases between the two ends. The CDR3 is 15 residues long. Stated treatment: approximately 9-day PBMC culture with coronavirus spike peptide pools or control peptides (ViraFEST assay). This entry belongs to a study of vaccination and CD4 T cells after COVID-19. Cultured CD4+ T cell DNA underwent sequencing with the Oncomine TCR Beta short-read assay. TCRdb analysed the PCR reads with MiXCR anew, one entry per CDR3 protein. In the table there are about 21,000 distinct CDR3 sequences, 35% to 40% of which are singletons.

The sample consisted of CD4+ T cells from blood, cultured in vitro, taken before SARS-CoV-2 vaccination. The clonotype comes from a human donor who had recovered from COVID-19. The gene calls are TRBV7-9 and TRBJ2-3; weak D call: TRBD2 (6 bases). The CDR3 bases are TGTGCCAGCAGACGGTGGGGGGAGAGCACAGATACGCAGTATTTT. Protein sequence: CASRRWGESTDTQYF.